This TCR beta chain was sequenced in a study of vaccination effects on CD4 cells after COVID-19. Having been cultured for under twelve days, the cells underwent CD4+ T cell isolation. About this clone itself: No antigen is known for it.

Data came from immunoSEQ multiplex PCR; TCRdb stores just in-frame clones and leaves some out. This table has 37,000 or so clones, about two thirds appearing once. Germline V CDR1 and CDR2: MNHEY, SVGAGI. CDR3 length equals 14 residues. Trimming took off 6 bases at V and 7 bases at J, with 18 bases between the two ends. The source material was CD4+ T cells from PBMCs cultured without peptide, sampled before COVID-19 vaccination. The origin of this receptor is a human donor who received a COVID-19 vaccine. The chain uses TRBV6-5 and TRBJ1-2; D gene ambiguous. CDR3 amino acids: CASSETRRKRGYTF. DNA for the CDR3: TGTGCCAGCAGCGAGACCCGAAGAAAGCGTGGCTACACCTTC.